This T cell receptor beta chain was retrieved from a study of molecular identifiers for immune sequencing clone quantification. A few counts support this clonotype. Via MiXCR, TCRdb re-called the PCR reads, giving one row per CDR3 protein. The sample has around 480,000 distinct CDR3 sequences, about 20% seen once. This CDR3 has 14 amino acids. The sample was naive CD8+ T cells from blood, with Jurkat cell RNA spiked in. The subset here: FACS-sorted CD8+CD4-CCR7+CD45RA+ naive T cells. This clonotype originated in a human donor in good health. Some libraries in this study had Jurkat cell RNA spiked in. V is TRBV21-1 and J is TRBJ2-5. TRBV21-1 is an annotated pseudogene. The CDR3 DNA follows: TGTGCCAGCAGCAAAGTTGTGAGGACAGAGACCCAGTACTTC. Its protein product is CASSKVVRTETQYF.